One sample yielded the 2 T cell receptor beta chains listed below, sequenced in a study of OX40 agonist ivuxolimab in advanced cancers. Assay: immunoSEQ multiplex PCR; the TCRdb copy retains only in-frame clones and omits some. The sample lists some 77,000 clones, 92% occurring once. The sequencing used CD4+ or CD8+ T cells sorted from blood, collected in a trial of the OX40 agonist ivuxolimab. These receptors were taken from an adult with an advanced solid tumor such as melanoma, head and neck, liver or kidney cancer.

V gene TRBV9 combines with J gene TRBJ2-7; 12 nucleotides align to TRBD1. In germline, CDR1 is SGDLS, CDR2 YYNGEE. The CDR3 extends over 15 amino acids. The J segment lost 2 bases and the V segment lost 3 bases, leaving 3 bases of the junction unmatched. The CDR3 coding sequence is TGTGCCAGCAGCGACGGGACAGGGGGCACCTACGAGCAGTACTTC. Amino acid sequence: CASSDGTGGTYEQYF.

V gene TRBV6-1 combines with J gene TRBJ1-3, with 9 bases aligning to TRBD1. CDR1 is MNHNS and CDR2 is SASEGT in the germline V gene. The V and J ends lost 8 bases and 3 bases, in that order; junction bases with no gene match: 5. This CDR3 is 14 amino acids long. The CDR3 region is CASPQGADGNTIYF. CDR3 DNA: TGTGCCAGCCCACAGGGGGCTGATGGAAACACCATATATTTT.